Listed below are T cell receptor beta chains from one sample, sequenced in a study of cytomegalovirus exposure and HLA in healthy donors. TCRdb keeps only in-frame clones here, not all; method: immunoSEQ multiplex PCR. Among approximately 240,000 clones, about three quarters were seen once, and the ten largest hold about 2.5%. The specimen sequenced was PBMCs. The source is a woman aged 55 to 70 in good health and CMV-seropositive. Each CDR3 is given with its conserved first and last residue.

CDR3aa	v_gene
CASSLVASYEQYF	TRBV7-2
CASSPLGPGANVLTF	TRBV27
CASSLGTVRGNQPQHF	TRBV5-1
CASSSAETVNYGYTF	TRBV28
CASSIGGRTKNIQYF	TRBV5-1
CASSPQGLPYEQYF	TRBV27
CSAQRNEQFF	TRBV20-1
CASSLEGSGEKLFF	TRBV5-1
CASSVTQGPINTIYF	TRBV6-1
CASSSSTSGGIINEQFF	TRBV21-1
CASSPPTGGSYNEQFF	TRBV18
CASSPTSRGNYGYTF	TRBV7-3
CASSPARTGSGDTQYF	TRBV9
CATSRDLDNEQFF	TRBV15
CAWSNSRQNLETEAFF	TRBV30
CASSRTPGTGELFF	TRBV6-5
CASREQTTVSYNEQYF	TRBV6-1
CAVHLRVPTNYGYTF	TRBV6-4
CASRGGGGARGYTF	TRBV2
CASNPEGGKGETQYF	TRBV5-1
CASSLGARGEKLFF	TRBV7-2
CASSWDRGNQPQHF	TRBV5-5
CASSLLTSASSGEQFF	TRBV5-4
CASSPLAGRDREQFF	TRBV7-2
CASTRDNYGYTF	TRBV6-1
CASSRSQGDNQPQHF	TRBV18
CASSQQGQGSTDTQYF	TRBV21-1
CASSSTRDRVEKLFF	TRBV7-2
CASSQSGKGAGELFF	TRBV4-1
CASSLVTGGGYTF	TRBV5-1
CASSHRDRKETQYF	TRBV21-1
CASSDTGVWGELFF	TRBV6-5
CASSAPGHPGLREQYF	TRBV5-8
CASGQLKPTENYF	TRBV4-2
CASSPDRVSEQYF	TRBV7-7
CASSNIMNTEAFF	TRBV2
CSAGTPTNYGYTF	TRBV29-1
CASSLVGGVVPEAFF	TRBV7-9
CASSPRGQPQHF	TRBV18
CASSDRDRVSYEQYF	TRBV6-1
CSVPGGYGTGELFF	TRBV29-1
CSVTGVSQSVSEQYF	TRBV29-1
CASSHMSYGYTF	TRBV4-3